The rows below give T cell receptor beta chains drawn from one sample of a study of blood T cells in healthy people across ages. TCRdb reprocessed the 5' RACE reads via MiXCR and lists one record per CDR3 protein. The data contain 600,000 to 800,000 distinct CDR3 sequences, approximately 21% of them singletons. Sequences were obtained from blood. These receptors were taken from a man aged 65-85 years in good health. Both conserved end residues are part of each CDR3. A D gene is named only where the DNA matches it firmly. The size entry is marked missing in some rows and otherwise reads once, few, many or a size class.

>TRBJ2-5|TRBV10-3|TRBD1|15|NA
CAISAKQGGQETQYF
TGTGCCATCAGTGCCAAACAGGGGGGCCAAGAGACCCAGTACTTC
>TRBJ1-6|TRBV5-1|NA|17|few
CASSLEGVRRTNSPLHF
TGCGCCAGCAGCTTGGAAGGAGTCAGGCGGACCAATTCACCCCTCCACTTT
>TRBJ2-7|TRBV15|TRBD2|13|NA
CATSRVGGYEQYF
TGTGCCACCAGCAGAGTGGGGGGGTACGAGCAGTACTTC
>TRBJ2-7|TRBV9|NA|16|NA
CASTGDGKLKVHEQYF
TGTGCCAGCACCGGAGACGGGAAATTGAAAGTCCACGAGCAGTACTTC
>TRBJ2-6|TRBV19|NA|15|NA
CASTSRNSGANVLTF
TGTGCCAGTACCTCACGTAACTCTGGGGCCAACGTCCTGACTTTC
>TRBJ1-4|TRBV20-1|NA|15|NA
CSASIFGGSNEKLFF
TGCAGTGCTAGCATATTCGGGGGTTCTAATGAAAAACTGTTTTTT
>TRBJ2-7|TRBV4-1|NA|15|many
CASSQAGTGSYEQYF
TGCGCCAGCAGCCAAGCAGGGACTGGCTCCTACGAGCAGTACTTC
>TRBJ2-4|TRBV12-3/TRBV12-4|TRBD1|16|NA
CASSRPGQSTKNIQYF
TGTGCCAGCAGTCGTCCGGGACAGTCAACCAAAAACATTCAGTACTTC
>TRBJ2-1|TRBV25-1|TRBD2|17|NA
CASSDGSSTGTSGEQFF
TGTGCCAGCAGTGACGGGAGCTCGACAGGGACTAGCGGAGAGCAGTTCTTC
>TRBJ2-3|TRBV2|NA|14|NA
CASSEGLAPDTQYF
TGTGCCAGCAGTGAAGGGTTAGCGCCAGATACGCAGTATTTT
>TRBJ2-2|TRBV29-1|TRBD2|16|NA
CSVAMASGQNTGELFF
TGCAGCGTTGCTATGGCTAGCGGGCAGAACACCGGGGAGCTGTTTTTT
>TRBJ2-7|TRBV28|TRBD2|18|few
CASRYSPELAGTSYEQYF
TGTGCCAGCAGATACAGCCCGGAACTAGCGGGAACCTCCTACGAGCAGTACTTC
>TRBJ2-3|TRBV28|NA|14|many
CASSTTLSTDTQYF
TGTGCCAGCAGCACGACCCTGAGCACAGATACGCAGTATTTT
>TRBJ2-2|TRBV28|NA|13|NA
CASSSHTTGELFF
TGTGCCAGCAGTTCCCATACCACCGGGGAGCTGTTTTTT
>TRBJ2-7|TRBV9|TRBD2|15|NA
CASSVGTSGRYEQYF
TGTGCCAGCAGCGTAGGGACTAGCGGGCGCTACGAGCAGTACTTC
>TRBJ2-1|TRBV4-1|NA|17|few
CASSQGGLGTLNNEQFF
TGCGCCAGCAGCCAAGGGGGCCTAGGGACCCTTAACAATGAGCAGTTCTTC
>TRBJ2-3|TRBV12-3/TRBV12-4|NA|15|once
CASSFSGIATDTQYF
TGTGCCAGCAGTTTTTCGGGAATCGCAACAGATACGCAGTATTTT
>TRBJ2-7|TRBV6-5|TRBD1|16|NA
CASSYGPYMTGGEQYF
TGTGCCAGCAGTTACGGCCCGTATATGACAGGGGGCGAGCAGTACTTC
>TRBJ1-3|TRBV10-3|NA|13|few
CAITLGSGNTIYF
TGTGCCATCACTTTAGGGAGTGGAAACACCATATATTTT
>TRBJ1-1|TRBV20-1|TRBD1|17|NA
CSAREPTQGVSGTEAFF
TGCAGTGCTAGAGAACCGACCCAGGGGGTGTCAGGAACTGAAGCTTTCTTT
>TRBJ2-7|TRBV29-1|NA|14|few
CSVQGFSGAYEQYF
TGCAGCGTTCAGGGCTTCTCTGGGGCCTACGAGCAGTACTTC
>TRBJ2-5|TRBV11-2|NA|13|few
CASSLGFAETQYF
TGTGCCAGCAGCTTAGGTTTTGCGGAGACCCAGTACTTC
>TRBJ2-1|TRBV20-1|NA|11|few
CSARDSYEQFF
TGCAGTGCTAGAGATTCATATGAGCAGTTCTTC
>TRBJ2-3|TRBV13|NA|21|NA
CASSLDSIIAEGGPVTDTQYF
TGCGCCAGCAGCTTAGACAGTATCATAGCGGAGGGCGGCCCGGTCACAGATACGCAGTATTTT
>TRBJ2-1|TRBV20-1|TRBD2|13|many
CSARTSGLNEQFF
TGCAGTGCTAGGACTAGCGGGTTAAATGAGCAGTTCTTC
>TRBJ2-5|TRBV20-1|NA|14|few
CSARVTGRVETQYF
TGCAGTGCTAGAGTAACAGGGAGGGTAGAGACCCAGTACTTC
>TRBJ2-7|TRBV19|NA|13|few
CATSFAQGYEQYF
TGTGCCACCTCCTTCGCGCAGGGTTACGAGCAGTACTTC
>TRBJ2-7|TRBV28|NA|14|NA
CASSFAGSSYEQYF
TGTGCCAGCAGTTTTGCGGGGAGCTCCTACGAGCAGTACTTC
>TRBJ2-1|TRBV6-1|NA|14|NA
CASSEYWTQPEQFF
TGTGCCAGCAGTGAATATTGGACCCAACCGGAGCAGTTCTTC